The 10 T cell receptor beta chains in this list originate from one sample, sequenced in a study of untreated major depressive disorder (dated by TCRdb to between 2017 and 2018). What the work shows at the level of the full study, not this receptor alone: Sequencing confirmed higher TRBV05-01 (Vbeta 5.1) usage among CD4+ T cells of depressed patients than controls, with p = 0.040 in a one-tailed test.

The library came from the immunoSEQ multiplex PCR assay. The clones in this table, taken by TCRdb from immuneACCESS, are in-frame only. Not every clone is retained; where verified, under half of the shortfall comes from an unresolved V gene, and the cause of the rest is unknown. The sample includes more than 15,000 clones, with approximately 92% observed a single time. The ten largest clones add up to 0.5% to 0.65% of the sample. For these TCRs, the target antigens are not known. The specimen sequenced was CD4+ T cells from PBMCs. All receptors derive from a woman aged 40 to 55 with major depressive disorder.

The sample holds one count of this clone. V gene TRBV11-2 combines with J gene TRBJ2-7; the match to TRBD2 covers 7 bases. With V trimmed by 7 bases and J by 0 bases, 6 bases remained unmatched. CDR1 SGHAT and CDR2 FQNNGV come from the germline V gene. The CDR3 has 14 amino acids. The DNA of the CDR3 is TGTGCCAGCATCCGGGGACTATCCTCCTACGAGCAGTACTTC. Translation: CASIRGLSSYEQYF.

The chain joins TRBV2 to TRBJ2-3; D gene ambiguous. Trimming removed 4 bases at V and 6 bases at J, with 11 bases between. The CDR3 covers 13 residues. Germline CDR1 reads SNHLY; CDR2 reads FYNNEI. The DNA for the CDR3 is TGTGCCAGCAGTGTTGGCAGTCGGGATACGCAGTATTTT. This encodes CASSVGSRDTQYF.

The chain joins TRBV30 to TRBJ2-2; 7 bases line up with TRBD1. The CDR3 spans 16 residues. J lost 6 bases, V lost 4 bases, and 14 bases had no gene match. Germline CDR1 and CDR2: GTSNPN and SVGIG (reference sequence). CDR3 sequence reads: CAWTLDRRAKAGELFF. The CDR3 coding sequence is TGTGCCTGGACTTTGGACAGGAGAGCAAAGGCCGGGGAGCTGTTTTTT.

This chain connects TRBV4-1 to TRBJ2-7, with D maybe TRBD1 (5 bases). With 4 bases removed from V and 2 bases from J, the gap between germline ends came to 12 bases. CDR3 length equals 14 residues. The germline V gene has CDR1 MGHRA and CDR2 YSYEKL. The CDR3 loop reads CASSPNQGPYEQYF. The CDR3 DNA reads as TGCGCCAGCAGCCCTAACCAGGGCCCCTACGAGCAGTACTTC.

This chain connects TRBV7-3 to TRBJ1-1, with 7 bases identical to TRBD1. Germline V gene lookup returns CDR1 SGHTA and CDR2 FQGTGA. The trim removed 2 bases at V and 1 base at J, leaving 13 bases unmatched. There are 18 residues in the CDR3. The CDR3 bases are TGTGCCAGCAGCTTAGGGGGACCCCCGGGACAGTCGAACACTGAAGCTTTCTTT. Amino acids: CASSLGGPPGQSNTEAFF.

This chain links TRBV6-1 with TRBJ1-3; D not resolved. This CDR3 spans 14 amino acids. Germline lookup yields CDR1 MNHNS and CDR2 SASEGT. Trimming stripped 4 bases from V and 2 bases from J, with 9 bases between. The CDR3 region has the DNA TGTGCCAGCAGTGGCCGGACGGCTGGAAACACCATATATTTT. It encodes CASSGRTAGNTIYF.

The chain combines TRBV2 with TRBJ1-2, with D maybe TRBD1 (5 bases). Germline V lookup: CDR1 SNHLY, CDR2 FYNNEI. V was cut by 7 bases and J by 0 bases, with 12 bases left in between. The CDR3 has 14 amino acids. DNA of the CDR3: TGTGCCAGCACCTGGGAAGGGGCTAACTATGGCTACACCTTC. This codes for CASTWEGANYGYTF.

This chain connects TRBV18 to TRBJ1-1; perhaps TRBD1 as D (6 bases). Deletions cut 0 bases from V and 1 base from J, with 6 bases between. Germline V gene sequence: CDR1 KGHSH, CDR2 LQKENI. The CDR3 consists of 14 residues. This CDR3 is CASSPPQGNTEAFF. The CDR3 DNA reads as TGTGCCAGCTCACCACCACAGGGGAACACTGAAGCTTTCTTT. Using reference TRBV18 and TRBJ1-1 for the parts outside the CDR3, the full variable domain is NAGVMQNPRHLVRRRGQEARLRCSPMKGHSHVYWYRQLPEEGLKFMVYLQKENIIDESGMPKERFSAEFPKEGPSILRIQQVVRGDSAAYFCASSPPQGNTEAFFGQGTRLTVV.

The chain is built from TRBV5-1 and TRBJ2-7; tentatively, D is TRBD2 (7 bases). The V end lost 3 bases, the J end lost 3 bases, and 10 bases lay between the germline ends. CDR3 length: 13 residues. Germline V CDR1 and CDR2: SGHRS, YFSETQ. The CDR3 DNA reads as TGCGCCAGCAGCTACAGGGAGGGCTACGAGCAGTACTTC. Its protein product is CASSYREGYEQYF.

This chain links TRBV27 with TRBJ2-6, with D maybe TRBD1 (5 bases). CDR1 and CDR2 from the germline V gene are MNHEY and SMNVEV (reference sequence). The V end was cut by 4 bases, the J end by 3 bases, with 16 bases between. The CDR3 extends over 17 amino acids. The CDR3: CASSSLTGLYGANVLTF. DNA of the CDR3: TGTGCCAGCAGTTCTCTTACAGGTCTTTATGGGGCCAACGTCCTGACTTTC.